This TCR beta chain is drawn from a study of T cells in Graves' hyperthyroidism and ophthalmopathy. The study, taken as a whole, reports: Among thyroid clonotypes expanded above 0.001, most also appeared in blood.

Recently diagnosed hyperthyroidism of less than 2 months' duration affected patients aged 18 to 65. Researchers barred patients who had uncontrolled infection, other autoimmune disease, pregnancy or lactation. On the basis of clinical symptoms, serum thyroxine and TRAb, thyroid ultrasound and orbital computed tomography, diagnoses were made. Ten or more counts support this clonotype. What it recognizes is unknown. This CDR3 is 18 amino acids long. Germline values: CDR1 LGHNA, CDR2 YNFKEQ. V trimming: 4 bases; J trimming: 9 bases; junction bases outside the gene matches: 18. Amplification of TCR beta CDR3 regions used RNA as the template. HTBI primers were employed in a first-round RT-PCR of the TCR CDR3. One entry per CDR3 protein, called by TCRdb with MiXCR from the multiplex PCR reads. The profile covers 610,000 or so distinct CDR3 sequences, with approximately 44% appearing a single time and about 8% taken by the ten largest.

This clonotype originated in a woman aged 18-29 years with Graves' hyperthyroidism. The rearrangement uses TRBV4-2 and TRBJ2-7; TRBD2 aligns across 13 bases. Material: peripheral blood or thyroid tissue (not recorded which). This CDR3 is CASSPSTLGLAGEKGQYF. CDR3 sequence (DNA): TGTGCCAGCAGCCCCTCCACCCTCGGACTAGCGGGAGAAAAGGGGCAGTACTTC.